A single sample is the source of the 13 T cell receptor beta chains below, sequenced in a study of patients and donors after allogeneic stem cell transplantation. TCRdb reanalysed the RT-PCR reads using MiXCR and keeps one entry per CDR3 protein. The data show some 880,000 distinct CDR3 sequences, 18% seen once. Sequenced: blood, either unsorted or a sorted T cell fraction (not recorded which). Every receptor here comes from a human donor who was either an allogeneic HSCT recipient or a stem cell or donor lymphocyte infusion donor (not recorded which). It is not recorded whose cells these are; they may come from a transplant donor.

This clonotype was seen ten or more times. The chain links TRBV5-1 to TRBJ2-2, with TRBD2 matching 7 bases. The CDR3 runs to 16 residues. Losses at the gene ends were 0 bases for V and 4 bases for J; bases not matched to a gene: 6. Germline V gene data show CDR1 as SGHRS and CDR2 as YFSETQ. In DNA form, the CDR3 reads TGCGCCAGCAGCTTGGTAGGCGGGAGTGTCACCGGGGAGCTGTTTTTT. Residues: CASSLVGGSVTGELFF.

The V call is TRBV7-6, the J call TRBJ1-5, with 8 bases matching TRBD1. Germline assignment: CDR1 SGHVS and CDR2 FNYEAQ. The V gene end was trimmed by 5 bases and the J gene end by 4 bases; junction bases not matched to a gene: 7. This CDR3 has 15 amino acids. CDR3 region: CASSPRTGLNQPQHF. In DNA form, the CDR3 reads TGTGCCAGCAGCCCGAGGACAGGGCTTAATCAGCCCCAGCATTTT.

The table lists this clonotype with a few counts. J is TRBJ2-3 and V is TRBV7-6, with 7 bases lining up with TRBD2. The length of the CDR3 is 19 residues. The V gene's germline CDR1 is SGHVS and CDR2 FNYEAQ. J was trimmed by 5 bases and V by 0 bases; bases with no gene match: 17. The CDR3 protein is CASSLADSGGRLEGDTQYF. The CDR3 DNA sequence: TGTGCCAGCAGCTTAGCGGACTCAGGCGGGAGATTGGAGGGAGATACGCAGTATTTT.

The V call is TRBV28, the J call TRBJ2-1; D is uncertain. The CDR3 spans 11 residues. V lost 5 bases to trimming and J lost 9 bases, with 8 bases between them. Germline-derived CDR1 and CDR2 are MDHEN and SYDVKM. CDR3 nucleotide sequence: TGTGCCAGCAGTCTTCACAGTGAGCAGTTCTTC. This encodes CASSLHSEQFF.

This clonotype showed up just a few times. The CDR3 region is CASSINPTGYTEAFF. The CDR3 DNA follows: TGTGCCAGCAGCATAAATCCGACAGGTTACACTGAAGCTTTCTTT. V gene TRBV11-1 combines with J gene TRBJ1-1; a possible D gene is TRBD1 (6 bases). Germline CDR1 and CDR2: SGHAT and FQDESV (reference sequence). This CDR3 is built from 15 residues. Trimming took off 5 bases at V and 3 bases at J, with 16 bases between the two ends.

CDR3 bases: TGTGCCAGCAGTTACTCGAGTGGACCCCCCATTTACTTC. It yields the protein CASSYSSGPPIYF. This chain links TRBV6-5 with TRBJ2-5, with D unclear. V was clipped by 0 bases and J by 14 bases, with 16 bases between them. Germline CDR1 and CDR2: MNHEY and SVGAGI. The CDR3 runs to 13 residues.

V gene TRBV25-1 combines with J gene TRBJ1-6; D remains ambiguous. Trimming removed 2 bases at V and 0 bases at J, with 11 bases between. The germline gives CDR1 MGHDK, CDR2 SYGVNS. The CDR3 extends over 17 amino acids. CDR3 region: CASSEIGPFSYNSPLHF. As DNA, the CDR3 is TGTGCCAGCAGTGAAATAGGACCGTTCTCCTATAATTCACCCCTCCACTTT.

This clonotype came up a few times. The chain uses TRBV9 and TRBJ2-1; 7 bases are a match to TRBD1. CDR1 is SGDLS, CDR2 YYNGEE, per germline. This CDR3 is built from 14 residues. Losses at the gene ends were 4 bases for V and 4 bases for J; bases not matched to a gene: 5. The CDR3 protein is CASSIGTEYNEQFF. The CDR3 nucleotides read TGTGCCAGCAGCATTGGGACAGAATACAATGAGCAGTTCTTC.

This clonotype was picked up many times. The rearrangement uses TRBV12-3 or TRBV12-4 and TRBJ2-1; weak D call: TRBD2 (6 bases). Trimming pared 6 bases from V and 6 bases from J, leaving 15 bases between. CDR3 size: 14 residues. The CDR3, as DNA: TGTGCCAGCAGACCCGGTTCCGGGAGCAATGAGCAGTTCTTC. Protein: CASRPGSGSNEQFF.

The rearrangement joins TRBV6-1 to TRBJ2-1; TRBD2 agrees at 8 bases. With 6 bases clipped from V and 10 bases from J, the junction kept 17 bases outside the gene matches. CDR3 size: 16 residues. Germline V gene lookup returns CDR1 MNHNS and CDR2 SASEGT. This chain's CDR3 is CASRRRSGGGLSEQFF. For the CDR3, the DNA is TGTGCCAGCAGGAGGCGAAGCGGGGGAGGCCTCAGCGAGCAGTTCTTC.

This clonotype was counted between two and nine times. The CDR3 DNA is TGTGCCAGCGGCAGACAGGGGACGGGCCAGCCCCAGCATTTT. Translated, it gives CASGRQGTGQPQHF. V gene TRBV12-3 or TRBV12-4 combines with J gene TRBJ1-5; 8 bases are shared with TRBD1. V dropped 8 bases and J dropped 7; count of bases not matched to a gene: 10. The CDR3 has 14 amino acids.

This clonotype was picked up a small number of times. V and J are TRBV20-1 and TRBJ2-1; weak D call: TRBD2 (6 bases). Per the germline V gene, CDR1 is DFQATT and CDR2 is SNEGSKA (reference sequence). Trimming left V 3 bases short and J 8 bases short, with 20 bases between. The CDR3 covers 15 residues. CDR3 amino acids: CSASGGLVGVYEQFF. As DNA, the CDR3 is TGCAGTGCTAGTGGAGGGCTAGTAGGTGTGTATGAGCAGTTCTTC.

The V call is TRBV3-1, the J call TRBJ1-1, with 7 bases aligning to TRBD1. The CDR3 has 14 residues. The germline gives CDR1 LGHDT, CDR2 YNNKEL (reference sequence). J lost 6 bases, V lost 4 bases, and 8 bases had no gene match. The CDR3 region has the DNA TGTGCCAGCAGCCCTACTAACAGGGGCGCTGAAGCTTTCTTT. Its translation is CASSPTNRGAEAFF.